A selection of T cell receptor beta chains follows, all from one sample in a study of CD8 T cells in ankylosing spondylitis. A single record per CDR3 protein comes from TCRdb applying MiXCR to the 5' RACE reads. The data show 650,000 to 800,000 distinct CDR3 sequences, around 20% seen once. Sequenced input: blood, either unsorted or a sorted T cell fraction (not recorded which). These receptors were taken from a male donor with ankylosing spondylitis. Each CDR3 is given with its conserved first and last residue. Each record gives: D gene, J gene, CDR3 length, V gene, clone size, CDR3 DNA, CDR3 protein. The D gene is left open where the match is weak. Clone sizes are given selectively: once, few, many, or a class where the clone is expanded.

D gene: TRBD1
J gene: TRBJ2-5
CDR3 length: 14
V gene: TRBV10-3
clone size: .
CDR3 DNA: TGTGCCATCAGTGAGGGACAGGGACGAGAGACCCAGTACTTC
CDR3 protein: CAISEGQGRETQYF

D gene: .
J gene: TRBJ2-1
CDR3 length: 15
V gene: TRBV27
clone size: .
CDR3 DNA: TGTGCCAGCAGTAGAGGGGGATGGCCCTACAATGAGCAGTTCTTC
CDR3 protein: CASSRGGWPYNEQFF

D gene: TRBD1
J gene: TRBJ1-1
CDR3 length: 13
V gene: TRBV5-1
clone size: .
CDR3 DNA: TGCGCCAGCAGCATGCAACAGGGGAACGAAGCTTTCTTT
CDR3 protein: CASSMQQGNEAFF

D gene: TRBD1
J gene: TRBJ2-7
CDR3 length: 13
V gene: TRBV11-3
clone size: .
CDR3 DNA: TGTGCCAGCAGCTTAAAACAGGGGAGCGAGCAGTACTTC
CDR3 protein: CASSLKQGSEQYF

D gene: .
J gene: TRBJ1-1
CDR3 length: 13
V gene: TRBV3-1
clone size: .
CDR3 DNA: TGTGCCAGCAGCCAAGATTACTACACTGAAGCTTTCTTT
CDR3 protein: CASSQDYYTEAFF

D gene: .
J gene: TRBJ2-1
CDR3 length: 12
V gene: TRBV6-6
clone size: few
CDR3 DNA: TGTGCCAGCAGGTTAGCGGACAATGAGCAGTTCTTC
CDR3 protein: CASRLADNEQFF

D gene: .
J gene: TRBJ2-7
CDR3 length: 13
V gene: TRBV20-1
clone size: few
CDR3 DNA: TGCAGTGCTAGGAGGGCAGTTTCCTACGAGCAGTACTTC
CDR3 protein: CSARRAVSYEQYF

D gene: TRBD2
J gene: TRBJ2-7
CDR3 length: 15
V gene: TRBV19
clone size: .
CDR3 DNA: TGTGCCAGTAGTATAGGAATAGCGGGAGGTTACGAGCAGTACTTC
CDR3 protein: CASSIGIAGGYEQYF

D gene: .
J gene: TRBJ1-3
CDR3 length: 16
V gene: TRBV12-3/TRBV12-4
clone size: many
CDR3 DNA: TGTGCCAGCAGACCGGACCTACAAGTCTCTGGAAACACCATATATTTT
CDR3 protein: CASRPDLQVSGNTIYF

D gene: TRBD1
J gene: TRBJ2-5
CDR3 length: 18
V gene: TRBV24-1
clone size: .
CDR3 DNA: TGTGCCACCAGTGATCCGTCCCGGGACAGGGGGCTCGGGGAGACCCAGTACTTC
CDR3 protein: CATSDPSRDRGLGETQYF

D gene: .
J gene: TRBJ2-5
CDR3 length: 13
V gene: TRBV6-1
clone size: .
CDR3 DNA: TGTGCCAGCAGTCGGGATTACGGGGAGACCCAGTACTTC
CDR3 protein: CASSRDYGETQYF

D gene: .
J gene: TRBJ1-1
CDR3 length: 15
V gene: TRBV7-8
clone size: .
CDR3 DNA: TGTGCCAGCAGCTTAGAAGGGGGGGGTTCCTGGAGTGCTTTCTTT
CDR3 protein: CASSLEGGGSWSAFF

D gene: TRBD1
J gene: TRBJ1-3
CDR3 length: 17
V gene: TRBV7-9
clone size: .
CDR3 DNA: TGTGCCAGCAGCTTAGTAATTGGGGACAGAACTGGAAACACCATATATTTT
CDR3 protein: CASSLVIGDRTGNTIYF

D gene: .
J gene: TRBJ2-5
CDR3 length: 16
V gene: TRBV4-2
clone size: few
CDR3 DNA: TGTGCCAGCAGCCAAGCCTGGGGAGACAGCCAAGAGACCCAGTACTTC
CDR3 protein: CASSQAWGDSQETQYF

D gene: .
J gene: TRBJ2-7
CDR3 length: 13
V gene: TRBV20-1
clone size: .
CDR3 DNA: TGCAGTGCTGAAGGACAAGGATCCTACGAGCAGTACTTC
CDR3 protein: CSAEGQGSYEQYF

D gene: .
J gene: TRBJ2-3
CDR3 length: 15
V gene: TRBV12-3/TRBV12-4
clone size: .
CDR3 DNA: TGTGCCAGCAGTTTCGGCCAGGGCAGGGGAGATACGCAGTATTTT
CDR3 protein: CASSFGQGRGDTQYF

D gene: TRBD2
J gene: TRBJ2-7
CDR3 length: 17
V gene: TRBV14
clone size: many
CDR3 DNA: TGTGCCAGCAGCCGCGGACTAGCGGGCCCCTCATCCTACGAGCAGTACTTC
CDR3 protein: CASSRGLAGPSSYEQYF

D gene: .
J gene: TRBJ2-7
CDR3 length: 13
V gene: TRBV6-2/TRBV6-3
clone size: .
CDR3 DNA: TGTGCCAGCAGGGGAGTAGGAGACCACGAGCAGTACTTC
CDR3 protein: CASRGVGDHEQYF

D gene: .
J gene: TRBJ1-1
CDR3 length: 14
V gene: TRBV28
clone size: few
CDR3 DNA: TGTGCCAGCAGTTTTCTAAAGGGGAGGACTGAAGCTTTCTTT
CDR3 protein: CASSFLKGRTEAFF

D gene: TRBD2
J gene: TRBJ2-2
CDR3 length: 17
V gene: TRBV13
clone size: few
CDR3 DNA: TGTGCCAGCAGCCCGATCGGACTAGCGGGGGAATCCGGGGAGCTGTTTTTT
CDR3 protein: CASSPIGLAGESGELFF

D gene: TRBD2
J gene: TRBJ2-7
CDR3 length: 16
V gene: TRBV12-3/TRBV12-4
clone size: .
CDR3 DNA: TGTGCCAGCAGTCCTCGCGGGGGAGCAATCCCCTACGAGCAGTACTTC
CDR3 protein: CASSPRGGAIPYEQYF

D gene: .
J gene: TRBJ2-1
CDR3 length: 13
V gene: TRBV13
clone size: few
CDR3 DNA: TGTGCCAGCAGCGCGGACGGAAACAATGAGCAGTTCTTC
CDR3 protein: CASSADGNNEQFF

D gene: .
J gene: TRBJ2-3
CDR3 length: 15
V gene: TRBV6-4
clone size: many
CDR3 DNA: TGTGCCAGCAGTGACGGGCAGTCTCAGACAGATACGCAGTATTTT
CDR3 protein: CASSDGQSQTDTQYF

D gene: .
J gene: TRBJ2-2
CDR3 length: 14
V gene: TRBV7-3
clone size: .
CDR3 DNA: TGTGCCAGCGGCGGGATAGCGAACACCGGGGAGCTGTTTTTT
CDR3 protein: CASGGIANTGELFF

D gene: TRBD2
J gene: TRBJ2-1
CDR3 length: 15
V gene: TRBV5-1
clone size: .
CDR3 DNA: TGCGCCAGCAGCCAGAGCGGGAGGGGAGACAATGAGCAGTTCTTC
CDR3 protein: CASSQSGRGDNEQFF

D gene: .
J gene: TRBJ2-3
CDR3 length: 13
V gene: TRBV29-1
clone size: .
CDR3 DNA: TGCAGCGTTGATAGCCCGTTAACAGATACGCAGTATTTT
CDR3 protein: CSVDSPLTDTQYF

D gene: .
J gene: TRBJ1-1
CDR3 length: 18
V gene: TRBV3-1
clone size: many
CDR3 DNA: TGTGCCAGCAGCCAAGATCATGGAGGGGCGGAGGGGAACACTGAAGCTTTCTTT
CDR3 protein: CASSQDHGGAEGNTEAFF

D gene: TRBD2
J gene: TRBJ2-7
CDR3 length: 14
V gene: TRBV10-3
clone size: few
CDR3 DNA: TGTGCCATCGGCTCTGAGGCCAGCGGGAACGAGCAGTACTTC
CDR3 protein: CAIGSEASGNEQYF

D gene: TRBD2
J gene: TRBJ2-5
CDR3 length: 14
V gene: TRBV20-1
clone size: .
CDR3 DNA: TGCAGTGCCTCCCTAGCGGAAGGGCAAGAGACCCAGTACTTC
CDR3 protein: CSASLAEGQETQYF

D gene: TRBD2
J gene: TRBJ2-7
CDR3 length: 15
V gene: TRBV19
clone size: .
CDR3 DNA: TGTGCCAGTAGTATGGGAGCGGGACGTGCTTACGAGCAGTACTTC
CDR3 protein: CASSMGAGRAYEQYF

D gene: .
J gene: TRBJ2-1
CDR3 length: 15
V gene: TRBV6-5
clone size: few
CDR3 DNA: TGTGCCAGCAGTCACTTGGACGGTCCCTACAATGAGCAGTTCTTC
CDR3 protein: CASSHLDGPYNEQFF